The clone carrying this T cell receptor beta chain came up a few times. The antigen remains undetermined. The individuals who served as donors were healthy Caucasians living in Russia, aged about 6 to 100. Peripheral blood, about 10 milliliters per donor, was collected. A second PCR of 7 to 11 cycles used a sample-barcoded 5' primer and a J-beta primer mix. TCRdb itself ran the 5' RACE reads through MiXCR, one entry per CDR3 protein. The table has 1.5 million to 2 million distinct CDR3 sequences, about 49% seen once. The data are from a study of blood T cells in healthy people across ages. Overall study findings and caveats: Donors of long life had a larger count of naive CD4+ cells and greater diversity than aged donors. Older age went with lower TCR beta diversity per million T cells, in a roughly linear way.

Trimming shortened V by 5 bases and J by 0 bases, and 14 bases separated the two germline ends. The CDR3 is 15 amino acids. Per the germline V gene, CDR1 is MNHEY and CDR2 is SVGEGT. This TCR derives from a woman aged 35 to 49 in good health. The sequenced sample consisted of blood. V is TRBV6-2 or TRBV6-3 and J is TRBJ2-7, with a weak D call TRBD1 (5 bases). This CDR3 reads CASSLGHISSYEQYF. For the CDR3, the DNA is TGTGCCAGCAGTCTAGGACACATATCCTCCTACGAGCAGTACTTC.